This entry concerns a single TCR beta chain. As yet, its antigen is unknown. This entry comes from a study of blood T cells in healthy people across ages. In the study overall: The capture of about one barcoded beta molecule per two T cells was achieved by template switching. Study-wide results and limits: Long-lived donors carried more naive CD4+ cells and greater diversity than aged donors.

The CDR3 has 18 amino acids. After removal of 1 base from V and 0 bases from J, the junction contained 5 bases not matched to a gene. CDR1 is LGHNA and CDR2 is YSLEER in the germline V gene. PCR was performed a second time for 7 to 11 cycles using a sample-barcoded 5' primer and a J-beta primer mix. TCRdb reanalysed the 5' RACE reads using MiXCR and keeps one entry per CDR3 protein. The profile shows about 780,000 distinct CDR3 sequences, 25% to 30% of them singletons. Donation came from healthy Caucasian individuals in Russia who were aged roughly 6 to 95. The sample was also reused in another study, on T cells of mothers and their children. As that study records: Clones that were microchimeric and persistent were not detected among T cells.

Sequencing input: blood. The clonotype was recovered from a boy aged 10-17 years in good health. The chain uses TRBV4-3 and TRBJ2-4, with 11 bases identical to TRBD2. The CDR3 region has the DNA TGCGCCAGCAGCCAAGCGACTAGCGGGACTTTAGCCAAAAACATTCAGTACTTC. Its protein is CASSQATSGTLAKNIQYF.